This record looks at one T cell receptor beta chain sequence and its context. The antigen is not known. TCRdb reprocessed the 5' RACE reads via MiXCR and lists one record per CDR3 protein. The sample consists of around 310,000 distinct CDR3 sequences, approximately 16% of them appearing once. The sample is drawn from a study of T-cell memory formation after mild COVID-19. Study results and caveats: Largely, contracting CD4+ clones fell within CM and EM, and contracting CD8+ clones within EMRA.

Trimming pared 7 bases from V and 1 base from J, leaving 16 bases between. The CDR3 length is 15 residues. Germline CDR1 and CDR2: MNHNS and SASEGT. The chain joins TRBV6-1 to TRBJ1-1; D uncertain. Sequenced sample: PBMCs or a T cell subset sorted from them (not recorded which). The sequence came from a man in his late teens or twenties who had mild COVID-19 (a few samples of this study predate the infection). Cell type and time point are not known. The CDR3 region has the DNA TGTGCCAGCATGTCGTTGGGGTCTGCGAACACTGAAGCTTTCTTT. Its protein is CASMSLGSANTEAFF.